These T cell receptor beta chains were read from a single sample in a study of cytomegalovirus exposure and HLA in healthy donors. Profiled with immunoSEQ multiplex PCR; TCRdb holds only in-frame clones, not every one. The sample consists of about 100,000 clones, around 10% of them appearing once. Sequenced input: PBMCs. The receptor set was obtained from a man aged 40-49 years in good health and CMV-seropositive. Each CDR3 is given with its conserved first and last residue. D genes are given only for firm matches. A clone size is listed for some rows: how often the clone was seen (once, few, many), or a class if it is expanded.

v_call	j_call	clone_size	cdr3_length	d_call	cdr3_aa	cdr3_nt
TRBV7-9	TRBJ1-5	few	13	.	CASTQEGRKPQHF	TGTGCCAGCACCCAGGAGGGACGGAAGCCCCAGCATTTT
TRBV6-5	TRBJ2-5	few	16	TRBD1	CASSYWDRGGQETQYF	TGTGCCAGCAGTTACTGGGACAGGGGGGGGCAAGAGACCCAGTACTTC
TRBV4-1	TRBJ2-3	few	17	TRBD2	CASSQAQGRGRSDTQYF	TGCGCCAGCAGCCAAGCACAAGGGCGCGGGAGAAGTGATACGCAGTATTTT
TRBV25-1	TRBJ1-1	few	14	TRBD1	CASSGDRAHREAFF	TGTGCCAGCAGTGGGGACAGGGCGCACCGAGAAGCTTTCTTT
TRBV5-6	TRBJ2-5	.	13	.	CASSNRVGETQYF	TGTGCCAGCAGCAACAGGGTGGGAGAGACCCAGTACTTC
TRBV28	TRBJ2-2	.	14	.	CASSLSGGSGELFF	TGTGCCAGCAGTCTGTCGGGGGGCTCCGGGGAGTTGTTTTTT
TRBV6-1	TRBJ2-7	.	12	TRBD2	CASGLAGDEQYF	TGTGCCAGTGGACTAGCGGGAGACGAGCAGTACTTC
TRBV28	TRBJ2-7	.	13	.	CATEAESSYEQYF	TGTGCCACAGAAGCGGAGAGCTCCTACGAGCAGTACTTC
TRBV7-8	TRBJ1-5	.	14	TRBD1	CASSFGQGGQPQHF	TGTGCCAGCAGCTTCGGACAGGGAGGTCAGCCCCAGCATTTT
TRBV11-2	TRBJ1-2	few	18	.	CASSPLRGQHPNFYGYTF	TGTGCCAGCAGCCCACTACGAGGGCAGCACCCCAATTTCTATGGCTACACCTTC
TRBV7-2	TRBJ1-4	.	16	.	CASSSTFTRGGEKLFF	TGTGCCAGCAGCTCAACCTTTACCCGGGGGGGCGAAAAACTGTTTTTT
TRBV29-1	TRBJ1-3	few	14	TRBD1	CSVASPTGGHTIYF	TGCAGCGTCGCCTCCCCGACAGGGGGCCACACCATATATTTT
TRBV5-8	TRBJ2-1	.	16	TRBD1	CASSLEGQGPYNEQFF	TGTGCCAGCAGCTTGGAGGGACAGGGGCCCTACAATGAGCAGTTCTTC
TRBV5-1	TRBJ2-1	.	15	TRBD1	CASSYRQGYYNEQFF	TGCGCCAGCAGCTACAGACAGGGATACTACAATGAGCAGTTCTTC
TRBV7-9	TRBJ2-3	few	13	.	CASTPPGTDTQYF	TGTGCCAGCACCCCCCCGGGCACAGATACGCAGTATTTT
TRBV7-9	TRBJ2-2	few	15	.	CASSAADMNTGELFF	TGTGCCAGCAGCGCGGCGGATATGAACACCGGGGAGCTGTTTTTT
TRBV29-1	TRBJ2-2	.	13	.	CSVGRVNTGELFF	TGCAGCGTTGGGCGGGTGAACACCGGGGAGCTGTTTTTT
TRBV19	TRBJ2-2	few	15	TRBD2	CASSILAGGTGELFF	TGTGCCAGTAGTATATTGGCGGGAGGCACCGGGGAGCTGTTTTTT
TRBV11-2	TRBJ2-7	few	14	TRBD1	CASSAPTGAAEQYF	TGTGCCAGCAGCGCCCCTACAGGGGCAGCCGAGCAGTACTTC
TRBV18	TRBJ2-2	few	16	TRBD2	CASSRDSGRGSGELFF	TGTGCCAGCTCACGAGACAGCGGGAGAGGGTCCGGGGAGCTGTTTTTT
TRBV2	TRBJ1-5	few	15	TRBD1	CASRAGTGGGQPQHF	TGTGCCAGCAGGGCCGGGACAGGGGGTGGGCAGCCCCAGCATTTT
TRBV7-3	TRBJ2-1	few	14	TRBD1	CASSLGTGGHEQFF	TGTGCCAGCAGCTTAGGGACAGGGGGTCATGAGCAGTTCTTC
TRBV7-3	TRBJ1-1	few	15	.	CASSLTDGVSSEAFF	TGTGCCAGCAGCTTAACGGACGGGGTGAGCTCTGAAGCTTTCTTT
TRBV5-4	TRBJ1-2	few	15	.	CASSLVGSGAYGYTF	TGTGCCAGCAGCTTGGTTGGTTCAGGGGCCTATGGCTACACCTTC
TRBV28	TRBJ1-2	.	14	.	CASSAGRASDGYTF	TGTGCCAGCAGTGCAGGCAGGGCGTCGGACGGCTACACCTTC
TRBV28	TRBJ2-3	few	15	.	CASSLVWTSTDTQYF	TGTGCCAGCAGTTTGGTTTGGACTAGCACAGATACGCAGTATTTT
TRBV7-8	TRBJ2-3	few	15	TRBD1	CASSSDRVVTDTQYF	TGTGCCAGCAGCTCTGACAGGGTAGTGACAGATACGCAGTATTTT
TRBV7-9	TRBJ2-4	.	8	.	CASTRTDF	TGTGCCAGCACTAGGACAGACTTC
TRBV6-1	TRBJ2-3	.	14	.	CASSPRGARDTQYF	TGTGCCAGCAGCCCCCGGGGGGCGCGGGATACGCAGTATTTT
TRBV7-9	TRBJ2-5	.	14	.	CASSRGLTQETQYF	TGTGCCAGCAGCAGGGGACTGACACAAGAGACCCAGTACTTC
TRBV2	TRBJ1-1	many	12	.	CATGQLNTEAFF	TGTGCCACCGGACAGTTGAACACTGAAGCTTTCTTT
TRBV15	TRBJ2-5	.	15	TRBD1	CATSRPGTDKETQYF	TGTGCCACCAGCAGACCCGGGACAGATAAAGAGACCCAGTACTTC
TRBV2	TRBJ2-7	.	11	.	CASSSTYEQYF	TGTGCCAGCAGTTCAACTTACGAGCAGTACTTC
TRBV29-1	TRBJ2-5	few	14	TRBD2	CSVLRELRQETQYF	TGCAGCGTTCTGCGGGAGCTGCGGCAAGAGACCCAGTACTTC
TRBV7-8	TRBJ1-2	many	14	.	CASSLAGGPYGYTF	TGTGCCAGCAGCTTAGCCGGTGGTCCCTATGGCTACACCTTC
TRBV7-8	TRBJ2-5	.	11	.	CANLTEETQYF	TGTGCCAACCTGACAGAAGAGACCCAGTACTTC
TRBV30	TRBJ1-1	few	14	.	CAWREPDRGTEAFF	TGTGCCTGGAGAGAGCCGGACAGAGGGACTGAAGCTTTCTTT
TRBV13	TRBJ2-2	.	13	.	CASSLEGTGELFF	TGTGCCAGCAGCTTAGAGGGGACCGGGGAGCTGTTTTTT
TRBV11-2	TRBJ1-5	few	13	.	CASSSGGNQPQHF	TGTGCCAGCAGCAGCGGGGGGAATCAGCCCCAGCATTTT
TRBV5-1	TRBJ2-5	.	15	.	CASSLGENHQETQYF	TGCGCCAGCAGCTTGGGCGAGAACCACCAAGAGACCCAGTACTTC
TRBV6-4	TRBJ2-3	few	16	TRBD2	CASSEGLAGGSDTQYF	TGTGCCAGCAGTGAGGGACTAGCGGGAGGATCAGATACGCAGTATTTT
TRBV7-2	TRBJ1-5	few	13	.	CASTDQGNQPQHF	TGTGCCAGCACAGACCAGGGTAATCAGCCCCAGCATTTT
TRBV4-2	TRBJ2-7	once	17	TRBD2	CASSQSIAGGKTYEQYF	TGTGCCAGCAGCCAGTCTATAGCGGGAGGGAAAACCTACGAGCAGTACTTC
TRBV4-2	TRBJ2-2	few	18	.	CASSQEAGVKDYTGELFF	TGTGCCAGCAGCCAAGAGGCAGGGGTCAAGGATTACACCGGGGAGCTGTTTTTT
TRBV5-6	TRBJ2-7	.	19	TRBD2	CASSLGWSSGRALAYEQYF	TGTGCCAGCAGCTTGGGTTGGTCTAGCGGGAGGGCCTTAGCCTACGAGCAGTACTTC
TRBV30	TRBJ2-2	few	15	.	CACPRGRDNTGELFF	TGTGCCTGCCCAAGAGGGCGGGATAACACCGGGGAGCTGTTTTTT
TRBV6-1	TRBJ1-5	few	14	TRBD1	CASSEGTGGQPQHF	TGTGCCAGCAGTGAAGGGACAGGAGGGCAGCCCCAGCATTTT
TRBV5-4	TRBJ2-5	once	14	TRBD1	CASSEGQTGETQYF	TGTGCCAGCAGCGAGGGACAGACCGGAGAGACCCAGTACTTC
TRBV9	TRBJ2-2	.	16	TRBD1	CASSVSQGAFAGELFF	TGTGCCAGCAGCGTATCACAGGGGGCGTTCGCCGGGGAGCTGTTTTTT
TRBV11-2	TRBJ2-1	once	13	TRBD2	CASTRTGGNEQFF	TGTGCCAGCACCAGAACGGGGGGGAATGAGCAGTTCTTC
TRBV9	TRBJ2-7	few	14	.	CASSAGLSSYEQYF	TGTGCCAGCAGCGCAGGTTTAAGCTCCTACGAGCAGTACTTC
TRBV6-1	TRBJ2-1	few	15	TRBD2	CASSTSGNSYNEQFF	TGTGCCAGCAGTACGAGCGGGAACTCCTACAATGAGCAGTTCTTC
TRBV19	TRBJ2-3	few	14	TRBD1	CASGTGQGLDTQYF	TGTGCCAGTGGTACGGGACAGGGTCTAGATACGCAGTATTTT
TRBV7-9	TRBJ2-7	few	13	.	CASSPGGRYEQYF	TGTGCCAGCAGCCCCGGGGGGCGGTACGAGCAGTACTTC